This entry describes one T cell receptor (beta chain). As handled by the study authors: Reference gene primer amplification gave nucleated cell count estimates. Sequencing used immunoSEQ multiplex PCR; TCRdb keeps in-frame clones, though not all of them. Clone size and the V and J calls come from that table; the DNA yielded D and trimming. The table includes under 300,000 clones, approximately 88% detected once. This CDR3 has 16 residues. Germline V CDR1 and CDR2: SGDLS, YYNGEE. J lost 5 bases, V lost 2 bases, and 8 bases had no gene match. These data originate in a study of blood T cell repertoires in COVID-19. Study at large: The United States, Italy and Spain supplied acute and convalescent COVID-19 samples. From T cells, B-cell-depleted T cells, or PBMCs came the material, which was cDNA or gDNA.

The chain is built from TRBV9 and TRBJ2-1; 9 bases map to TRBD2. The sample consisted of peripheral blood. The source of this sequence is a woman aged 30 to 39 with acute or convalescent COVID-19. CDR3 amino acids: CASSVIPSGRNNEQFF. Written as DNA, the CDR3 is TGTGCCAGCAGCGTTATCCCCAGCGGGAGGAACAATGAGCAGTTCTTC.